This entry is about one T cell receptor beta chain. The data stem from a study of OX40 agonist ivuxolimab in advanced cancers. Study context: Patients received the agonistic anti-OX40 (CD134) antibody ivuxolimab.

Germline lookup yields CDR1 SGDLS and CDR2 YYNGEE. The V segment lost 0 bases and the J segment 3 bases; nucleotides outside the gene matches: 5. CDR3 size: 16 residues. This table comes from immunoSEQ multiplex PCR, and its TCRdb copy is limited to in-frame clones, with some not included. The sample lists tens of thousands of clones, 85% to 90% seen once, with 6.5% to 9% in the top ten. This specimen consisted of CD4+ or CD8+ T cells sorted from blood, obtained in a trial of the OX40 agonist ivuxolimab. The receptor comes from an adult with an advanced solid tumor such as melanoma, head and neck, liver or kidney cancer. The chain links TRBV9 to TRBJ2-3; 9 bases align to TRBD2. The CDR3 reads CASSVEVAGVTDTQYF. The CDR3 DNA sequence: TGTGCCAGCAGCGTAGAAGTAGCGGGAGTGACAGATACGCAGTATTTT. The complete variable domain, with remaining parts taken from reference TRBV9 and TRBJ2-3, reads DSGVTQTPKHLITATGQRVTLRCSPRSGDLSVYWYQQSLDQGLQFLIQYYNGEERAKGNILERFSAQQFPDLHSELNLSSLELGDSALYFCASSVEVAGVTDTQYFGPGTRLTVL.